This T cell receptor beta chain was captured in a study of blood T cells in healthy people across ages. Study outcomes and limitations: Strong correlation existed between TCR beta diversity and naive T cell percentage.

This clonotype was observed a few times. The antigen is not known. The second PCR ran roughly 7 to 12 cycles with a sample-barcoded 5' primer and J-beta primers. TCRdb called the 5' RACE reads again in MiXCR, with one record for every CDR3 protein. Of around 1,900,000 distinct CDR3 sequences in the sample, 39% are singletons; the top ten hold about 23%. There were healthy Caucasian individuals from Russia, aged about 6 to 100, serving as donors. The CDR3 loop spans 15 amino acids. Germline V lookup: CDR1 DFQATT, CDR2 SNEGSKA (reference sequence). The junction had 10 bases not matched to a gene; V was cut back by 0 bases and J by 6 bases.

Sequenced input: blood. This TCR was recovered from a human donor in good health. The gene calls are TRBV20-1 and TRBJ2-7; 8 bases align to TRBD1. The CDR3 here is CSARDRVQGAIEQYF. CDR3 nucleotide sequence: TGCAGTGCTAGAGATAGAGTCCAGGGGGCAATCGAGCAGTACTTC.